This T cell receptor beta chain was retrieved from a study of Graves' ophthalmopathy and Graves' hyperthyroidism. Study-wide points: Distinction of ophthalmopathy from stable hyperthyroidism by a 13-signature model reached 85% to 90% sensitivity and 75% to 84% specificity.

The CDR3 consists of 12 residues. Germline CDR1 reads SQVTM; CDR2 reads ANQGSEA. For this clonotype: Its antigen is as yet unknown. One junction end does not reproduce the germline sequence, and a read error may be involved.

CDR3 regions of TCR beta were amplified from RNA transcripts. HTBI primers served in a first-round RT-PCR, which a second-round multiplex PCR followed. TCRdb passed the multiplex PCR reads through MiXCR, listing each CDR3 protein once. This table has more than 1,000,000 distinct CDR3 sequences, 35% to 45% appearing once. The rearrangement uses TRBV29-1 and TRBJ1-5; 10 bases map to TRBD1. Sequencing was performed on peripheral blood or thyroid tissue (not recorded which). The sequence was collected from an adult man with Graves' hyperthyroidism. The CDR3 reads CSVGTGGTGELF. The CDR3, as DNA: TGCAGCGTTGGGACAGGGGGGACCGGGGAGCTGTTT. Based on the CDR3 plus reference TRBV29-1 and TRBJ1-5, the full variable domain is SAVISQKPSRDICQRGTSLTIQCQVDSQVTMMFWYRQQPGQSLTLIATANQGSEATYESGFVIDKFPISRPNLTFSTLTVSNMSPEDSSIYLCSVGTGGTGELFGDGTRLSIL.